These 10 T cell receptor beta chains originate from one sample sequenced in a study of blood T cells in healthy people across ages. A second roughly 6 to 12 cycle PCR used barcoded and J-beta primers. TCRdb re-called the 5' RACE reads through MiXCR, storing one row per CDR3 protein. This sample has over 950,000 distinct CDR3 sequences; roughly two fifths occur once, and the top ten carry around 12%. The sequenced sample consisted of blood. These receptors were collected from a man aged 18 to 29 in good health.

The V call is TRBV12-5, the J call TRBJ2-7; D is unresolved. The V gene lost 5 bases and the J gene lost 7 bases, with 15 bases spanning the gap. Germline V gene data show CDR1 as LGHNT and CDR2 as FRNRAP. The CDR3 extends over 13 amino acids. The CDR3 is CASGPSGYNEQYF. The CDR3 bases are TGTGCTAGTGGTCCGTCAGGCTACAATGAGCAGTACTTC. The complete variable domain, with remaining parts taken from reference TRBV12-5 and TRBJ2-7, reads DARVTQTPRHKVTEMGQEVTMRCQPILGHNTVFWYRQTMMQGLELLAYFRNRAPLDDSGMPKDRFSAEMPDATLATLKIQPSEPRDSAVYFCASGPSGYNEQYFGPGTRLTVT.

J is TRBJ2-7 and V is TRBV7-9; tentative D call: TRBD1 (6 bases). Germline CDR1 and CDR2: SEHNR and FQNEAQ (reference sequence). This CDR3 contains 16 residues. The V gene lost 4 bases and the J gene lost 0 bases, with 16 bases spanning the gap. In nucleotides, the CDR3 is TGTGCCAGCAGCTCGAACAGGGCTATGGGCTCCTACGAGCAGTACTTC. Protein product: CASSSNRAMGSYEQYF.

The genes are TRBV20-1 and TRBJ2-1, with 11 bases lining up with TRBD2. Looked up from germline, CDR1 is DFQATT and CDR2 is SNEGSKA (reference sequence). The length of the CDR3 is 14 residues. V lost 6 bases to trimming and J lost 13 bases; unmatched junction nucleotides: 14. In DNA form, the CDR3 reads TGCAGTGCGAGGGGGACTAGCGGAACGGAGACCCAGTTCTTC. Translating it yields CSARGTSGTETQFF.

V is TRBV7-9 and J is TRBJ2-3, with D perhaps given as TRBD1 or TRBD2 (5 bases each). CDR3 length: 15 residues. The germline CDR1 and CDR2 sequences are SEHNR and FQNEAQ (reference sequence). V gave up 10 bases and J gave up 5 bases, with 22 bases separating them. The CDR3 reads CATDPRDPAQDTQYF. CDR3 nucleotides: TGTGCCACCGACCCCAGGGACCCAGCACAAGATACGCAGTATTTT.

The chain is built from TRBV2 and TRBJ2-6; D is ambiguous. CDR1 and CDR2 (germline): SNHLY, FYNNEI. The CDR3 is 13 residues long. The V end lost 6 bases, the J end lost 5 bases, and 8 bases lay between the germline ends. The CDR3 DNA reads TGTGCCAGCAGCCCATTCTGGGCCAACGTCCTGACTTTC. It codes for CASSPFWANVLTF.

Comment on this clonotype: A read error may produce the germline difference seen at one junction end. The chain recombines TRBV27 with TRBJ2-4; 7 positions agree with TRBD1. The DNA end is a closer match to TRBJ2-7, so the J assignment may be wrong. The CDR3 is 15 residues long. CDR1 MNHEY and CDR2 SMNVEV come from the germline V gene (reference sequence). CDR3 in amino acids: CVSSVYRGQSYEQYF. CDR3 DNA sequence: TGTGTCAGCAGTGTATATCGGGGACAGTCCTACGAGCAGTACTTC.

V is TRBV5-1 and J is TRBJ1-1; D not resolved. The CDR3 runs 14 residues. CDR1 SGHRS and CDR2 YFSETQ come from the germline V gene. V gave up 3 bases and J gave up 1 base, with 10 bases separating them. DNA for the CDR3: TGCGCCAGCAGCTCCGAACCGGAGAACACTGAAGCTTTCTTT. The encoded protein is CASSSEPENTEAFF.

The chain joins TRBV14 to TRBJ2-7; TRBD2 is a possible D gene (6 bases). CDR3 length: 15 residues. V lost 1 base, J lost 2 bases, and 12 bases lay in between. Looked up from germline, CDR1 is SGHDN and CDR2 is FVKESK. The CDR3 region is CASSQVAGNAYEQYF. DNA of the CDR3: TGTGCCAGCAGCCAAGTGGCGGGGAATGCCTACGAGCAGTACTTC.

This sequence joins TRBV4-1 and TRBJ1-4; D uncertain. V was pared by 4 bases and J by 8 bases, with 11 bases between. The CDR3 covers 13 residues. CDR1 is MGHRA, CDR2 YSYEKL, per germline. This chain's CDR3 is CASSRTVGEKLFF. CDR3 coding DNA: TGCGCCAGCAGCCGGACCGTGGGGGAAAAACTGTTTTTT.

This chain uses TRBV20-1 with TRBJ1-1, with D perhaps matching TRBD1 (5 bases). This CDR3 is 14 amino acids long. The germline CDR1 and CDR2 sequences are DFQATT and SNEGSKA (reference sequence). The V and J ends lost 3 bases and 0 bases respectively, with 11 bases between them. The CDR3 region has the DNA TGCAGTGCTAGCCGTGGACACATGAACACTGAAGCTTTCTTT. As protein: CSASRGHMNTEAFF.